These 14 T cell receptor beta chains came from one sample sequenced in a study of tissue T cells after allogeneic stem cell transplantation. Time point reported: mouse harvest day 7 after allogeneic transplant. Tail vein injection delivered 10^7 T-cell-depleted bone marrow cells and 10^6 splenic CD5+ T cells. Only in-frame clones appear in the TCRdb table, and some are missing; sequencing was by immunoSEQ multiplex PCR. This table holds about 10,000 clones, around two fifths found once. The sequenced material came from skin. The receptors shown here come from a female BALB/c mouse given C57BL/6 T cells with graft-versus-host disease after an allogeneic hematopoietic cell transplant.

In regard to this clone: Here the gene names and germline are mouse. Read sequence stops 1 residue before the CDR3 end, and the germline J gene provides the missing end. This rearrangement joins TRBV26 to TRBJ2-1, with 10 bases lining up with TRBD2. Looked up from germline, CDR1 is KGHPV and CDR2 is FQNQEV (reference sequence). Losses at the gene ends were 4 bases for V and 7 bases for J; bases not matched to a gene: 7. CDR3 size: 15 residues. The CDR3 is CASSPILGGFAEQFF. The sequenced part of the CDR3 DNA is TGTGCCAGCAGTCCGATACTGGGGGGGTTCGCTGAGCAGTTC.

This clone is labeled as medium-sized. The genes and germline here are from mouse. Read coverage stops 1 residue before the CDR3 terminus; the germline J gene supplies the remainder. The chain couples TRBV26 to TRBJ1-4; no definite D call. Trimming pared 4 bases from V and 0 bases from J, leaving 6 bases between. CDR1 and CDR2 (germline): KGHPV, FQNQEV (reference sequence). CDR3 size: 14 residues. Incomplete CDR3 DNA: TGTGCCAGCAGTCCCACCCTTTCCAACGAAAGATTATTT. Encoded protein: CASSPTLSNERLF. The entire CDR3 protein is CASSPTLSNERLFF.

In regard to this clone: Gene names are mouse gene names. With the read ending 1 residue before the CDR3 end, the germline J gene is used to fill in that end. This chain links TRBV13-2 with TRBJ1-2, with 8 nucleotides matching TRBD1. From germline, CDR1 is NNHNN and CDR2 SYGAGS (reference sequence). The CDR3 has 13 amino acids. With V trimmed by 7 bases and J by 0 bases, 2 bases remained unmatched. CDR3 in amino acids: CASKDRANSDYTF. The sequenced CDR3 bases are TGTGCCAGCAAGGACAGGGCAAACTCCGACTACACC.

Worth noting for this clone: The genes are named according to mouse. The read finishes 1 residue shy of the CDR3 end, and the germline J gene is used to complete it. The chain employs TRBV13-1 and TRBJ2-2; 7 positions agree with TRBD2. The CDR3 is 14 residues long. CDR1 and CDR2 from the germline V gene are NSHNY and SYGAGN. Trimming took 0 bases from V and 6 from J; bases not matched to a gene: 2. The CDR3: CASSDAGGAGQLYF. The part of the CDR3 DNA that was read is TGTGCCAGCAGTGATGCGGGGGGGGCCGGGCAGCTCTAC.

This clone turned up a few times. The genes are named according to mouse. The CDR3 goes on 1 residue after the read ends, and that part is filled in from the germline J gene. The chain joins TRBV26 to TRBJ2-4; 10 positions match TRBD1. The trim removed 6 bases at V and 1 base at J, leaving 7 bases unmatched. In germline, CDR1 is KGHPV, CDR2 FQNQEV (reference sequence). The CDR3 runs 16 residues. CDR3 residues: CASRRDRGRGQNTLYF. CDR3 DNA, as far as it was read: TGTGCCAGCAGGCGGGACAGGGGAAGGGGTCAAAACACCTTGTAC.

In regard to this clone: Gene names are the mouse ones. The sequence runs out 1 residue before the end of the CDR3; the remainder is reconstructed from the germline J gene. The chain recombines TRBV26 with TRBJ1-4; the D is unclear. CDR1 is KGHPV, CDR2 FQNQEV, per germline (reference sequence). Trimming stripped 8 bases from V and 0 bases from J, with 7 bases between. The CDR3 runs to 13 residues. The sequenced part of the CDR3 DNA is TGTGCCAGCGCGACATTTTCCAACGAAAGATTATTT. Protein: CASATFSNERLF. The full CDR3 protein reads CASATFSNERLFF.

This clone was observed a few times. Gene names refer to mouse genes. The read finishes 1 residue shy of the CDR3 end, and the germline J gene is used to complete it. This sequence joins TRBV14 and TRBJ2-7, with 13 bases identical to TRBD2. This CDR3 contains 14 residues. In germline, CDR1 is SGHDT, CDR2 FRDEAV. After removal of 5 bases from V and 4 bases from J, the junction contained 3 bases not matched to a gene. Partial CDR3 DNA: TGTGCCAGCAGCCCGGGACTGGGGGGGTATGAACAGTAC. Its translation: CASSPGLGGYEQY. Given in full, the CDR3 is CASSPGLGGYEQYF. Variable domain in full (rest from reference TRBV14 and TRBJ2-7): EAGVTQSPRYAVLQEGQAVSFWCDPISGHDTLYWYQQPRDQGPQLLVYFRDEAVIDNSQLPSDRFSAVRPKGTNSTLKIQSAKQGDTATYLCASSPGLGGYEQYFGPGTRLTVL.

Concerning this clone: Here the gene names and germline are mouse. The read ends 1 residue early relative to the CDR3; the germline J gene fills the gap. The chain has TRBV26 and TRBJ2-4, with TRBD2 as a possible D gene (7 bases). The CDR3 length is 17 residues. From germline, CDR1 is KGHPV and CDR2 FQNQEV (reference sequence). Trimming cost V 0 bases and J 3 bases, with 16 bases left between them. CDR3 DNA, as far as it was read: TGTGCCAGCAGTCTGTCGACAGCGGGGGGCAGGCAAAACACCTTGTAC. It translates to CASSLSTAGGRQNTLY. The CDR3 reads in full as CASSLSTAGGRQNTLYF.

Details on this clone: Genes here carry mouse names. Read data end 1 residue before the CDR3 end; the end is taken from the germline J gene. The V and J genes are TRBV29 and TRBJ2-2; 11 bases map to TRBD2. The CDR3 is 16 residues long. Germline V gives CDR1 MSHET, CDR2 SYDVDS. The ends lost 5 bases at V and 0 bases at J; junction bases unmatched: 2. CDR3 bases read: TGTGCTAGCAGTCGACTGGGGGGGGCAAACACCGGGCAGCTCTAC. This codes for CASSRLGGANTGQLY. The complete CDR3 sequence is CASSRLGGANTGQLYF.

Comments on this clone: The gene names here belong to mouse. The CDR3 spells CASSLSTGDTQYF. The CDR3 bases that were read are TGTGCCAGCAGTCTGTCCACAGGGGACACCCAGTAC. The chain joins TRBV26 to TRBJ2-5; tentative D call: TRBD1 (6 bases). From the germline J gene comes the end of the CDR3, since the read stops 1 residue before it. Looked up from germline, CDR1 is KGHPV and CDR2 is FQNQEV (reference sequence). Trimming stripped 0 bases from V and 6 bases from J, with 7 bases between. This CDR3 comprises 13 residues.

This clone turned up a few times. Gene names follow the mouse nomenclature. The read ends 1 residue early relative to the CDR3; the germline J gene fills the gap. The chain joins TRBV15 to TRBJ2-7, with TRBD1 matching over 12 bases. The V and J ends lost 4 bases and 4 bases, in that order; junction bases with no gene match: 2. The germline V gene encodes CDR1 SGHND and CDR2 FRSKSL. The CDR3 contains 14 residues. Here the CDR3 reads CASSWGQGAYEQYF. The sequenced part of the CDR3 DNA is TGTGCCAGCAGTTGGGGACAGGGGGCGTATGAACAGTAC. Full variable domain (outside the CDR3, taken from reference TRBV15 and TRBJ2-7): DAGVTQTPRHEVAEKGQTIILKCEPVSGHNDLFWYRQTKIQGLELLSYFRSKSLMEDGGAFKDRFKAEMLNSSFSTLKIQPTEPKDSAVYLCASSWGQGAYEQYFGPGTRLTVL.

Turning to this clone: Mouse germline and gene names are used. The sequence runs out 1 residue before the end of the CDR3; the remainder is reconstructed from the germline J gene. The V and J genes are TRBV13-2 and TRBJ2-4, with no clear D. The CDR3 extends over 12 amino acids. Germline-derived CDR1 and CDR2 are NNHNN and SYGAGS (reference sequence). Deletions cut 3 bases from V and 5 bases from J, with 7 bases between. CDR3 bases read: TGTGCCAGCGGTGGAGGTGGAAACACCTTGTAC. Its translation is CASGGGGNTLY. The complete CDR3 reads CASGGGGNTLYF.

Turning to this clone: Genes and germline are mouse. The read is 1 residue too short to cover the CDR3 end, so that end is filled in from the germline J gene. V and J are TRBV13-2 and TRBJ2-3; D is possibly TRBD2 (5 bases). The CDR3 sequence is 16 residues long. In germline, CDR1 is NNHNN, CDR2 SYGAGS (reference sequence). V shed 0 bases and J shed 0 bases, with 11 bases lying between them. CDR3 DNA (partial): TGTGCCAGCGGTGATGCATTGGGGTCTAGTGCAGAAACGCTGTAT. Translating it yields CASGDALGSSAETLY. The full CDR3 sequence reads CASGDALGSSAETLYF.

With regard to this clone: Mouse germline and gene names are used. The read comes to an end 1 residue before the CDR3 does, leaving the germline J gene to fill in the end. The chain has TRBV2 and TRBJ1-1; possible D gene TRBD1, 5 bases. This CDR3 spans 10 amino acids. The V end was cut by 11 bases, the J end by 6 bases, with 10 bases between. CDR1 and CDR2 (germline): LGHNA, YSYQKL. CDR3 DNA (partial): TGTGCCTTGGGGGTACCAGAAGTCTTC. Protein product: CALGVPEVF. The entire CDR3 protein reads CALGVPEVFF.